This is a list of T cell receptor beta chains from one sample in a study of T cell responses to AZD1222 COVID-19 vaccine. Assay used: immunoSEQ multiplex PCR; TCRdb lists only in-frame clones, some missing. The sample yields about 150,000 clones, 93% seen once. Sequenced here: peripheral blood, sampled on day 0 of AZD1222 vaccination. Source of these receptors: an adult in good health. CDR3s include the opening cysteine and the closing phenylalanine or tryptophan. Each record gives: D gene, V gene, clone size, J gene, CDR3 DNA, CDR3 protein. The D gene is left open where the match is weak. Clone size is not always given. Where it is, it says once, few, many or a class for expanded clones.

d_call: TRBD1
v_call: TRBV29-1
clone_size: .
j_call: TRBJ1-1
cdr3_nt: TGCAGCGGACAGGGGGAGACTGAAGCTTTCTTT
cdr3_aa: CSGQGETEAFF

d_call: .
v_call: TRBV5-4
clone_size: .
j_call: TRBJ1-2
cdr3_nt: TGTGCCAGCAGCCGACCCATCCAGGGTTCTGGCTACACCTTC
cdr3_aa: CASSRPIQGSGYTF

d_call: TRBD2
v_call: TRBV25-1
clone_size: .
j_call: TRBJ2-3
cdr3_nt: TGTGCCAGCAGTGATCGGGCGGGAGGGGACACAGATACGCAGTATTTT
cdr3_aa: CASSDRAGGDTDTQYF

d_call: .
v_call: TRBV15
clone_size: .
j_call: TRBJ1-5
cdr3_nt: TGTGCCACCAGCAGAGCGGGGGGGGCGGGCAATCAGCCCCAGCATTTT
cdr3_aa: CATSRAGGAGNQPQHF

d_call: .
v_call: TRBV5-1
clone_size: .
j_call: TRBJ2-1
cdr3_nt: TGCGCCAGCAGCTTGGATACAGCCGGCTCCTACAATGAGCAGTTCTTC
cdr3_aa: CASSLDTAGSYNEQFF

d_call: TRBD1
v_call: TRBV27
clone_size: .
j_call: TRBJ1-1
cdr3_nt: TGTGCCAGCCGACCGGGACAGGGTGGATGGGACACTGAAGCTTTCTTT
cdr3_aa: CASRPGQGGWDTEAFF

d_call: TRBD1
v_call: TRBV5-1
clone_size: .
j_call: TRBJ2-7
cdr3_nt: TGCGCCAGCAGCTTTGGACAGGGTAGAAACGAGCAGTACTTC
cdr3_aa: CASSFGQGRNEQYF

d_call: .
v_call: TRBV7-7
clone_size: .
j_call: TRBJ2-1
cdr3_nt: TGTGCCAGCAGCCCAGGGCCGGGGAGACGAAACAATGAGCAGTTCTTC
cdr3_aa: CASSPGPGRRNNEQFF

d_call: .
v_call: TRBV4-1
clone_size: .
j_call: TRBJ2-1
cdr3_nt: TGCGCCAGCAGCTCCAAAGCCGCACGCGGCGGGTATGAGCAGTTCTTC
cdr3_aa: CASSSKAARGGYEQFF

d_call: .
v_call: TRBV5-4
clone_size: .
j_call: TRBJ1-2
cdr3_nt: TGTGCCAGCAGCTTGGTATCAGCGGACTATGGCTACACCTTC
cdr3_aa: CASSLVSADYGYTF

d_call: TRBD2
v_call: TRBV19
clone_size: .
j_call: TRBJ2-5
cdr3_nt: TGTGCCAGTAGTATTTGGAGCGGGGCCTACCAAGAGACCCAGTACTTC
cdr3_aa: CASSIWSGAYQETQYF

d_call: .
v_call: TRBV13
clone_size: .
j_call: TRBJ2-2
cdr3_nt: TGTGCCAGCAGCTTACGCCGCTTTAGCGGCTCCAACACCGGGGAGCTGTTTTTT
cdr3_aa: CASSLRRFSGSNTGELFF

d_call: .
v_call: TRBV2
clone_size: .
j_call: TRBJ2-1
cdr3_nt: TGTGCCAGCATGAGTGGGAGCTCCTACAATGAGCAGTTCTTC
cdr3_aa: CASMSGSSYNEQFF

d_call: TRBD2
v_call: TRBV19
clone_size: .
j_call: TRBJ2-1
cdr3_nt: TGTGCCAGTACCCCGTCGGTGGGACTAGCGGGTTACAATGAGCAGTTCTTC
cdr3_aa: CASTPSVGLAGYNEQFF

d_call: .
v_call: TRBV30
clone_size: .
j_call: TRBJ1-5
cdr3_nt: TGTGCCTGGAGTGTAGAGGGTGTGGGGTTTCAGCCCCAGCATTTT
cdr3_aa: CAWSVEGVGFQPQHF

d_call: TRBD1
v_call: TRBV19
clone_size: few
j_call: TRBJ2-7
cdr3_nt: TGTGCCAGTAGTATAGACTCGATACAGGGGCGCGAGCAGTACTTC
cdr3_aa: CASSIDSIQGREQYF

d_call: .
v_call: TRBV5-1
clone_size: .
j_call: TRBJ1-2
cdr3_nt: TGCGCCAGCAGCTTCCCGGACAGAAACTATGGCTACACCTTC
cdr3_aa: CASSFPDRNYGYTF

d_call: TRBD2
v_call: TRBV19
clone_size: .
j_call: TRBJ2-2
cdr3_nt: TGTGCCAGTAGTTTTGGACTAGCGGGAGAAACGAACACCGGGGAGCTGTTTTTT
cdr3_aa: CASSFGLAGETNTGELFF

d_call: .
v_call: TRBV5-1
clone_size: once
j_call: TRBJ2-7
cdr3_nt: TGCGCCAGCAGCTTGCAGGGAGGAAGGACCTACGAGCAGTACTTC
cdr3_aa: CASSLQGGRTYEQYF

d_call: .
v_call: TRBV28
clone_size: .
j_call: TRBJ2-4
cdr3_nt: TGTGCCAGCAAAGAGACAGGTCAAGCCAAAAACATTCAGTACTTC
cdr3_aa: CASKETGQAKNIQYF

d_call: .
v_call: TRBV4-2
clone_size: .
j_call: TRBJ2-3
cdr3_nt: TGTGCCAGCAGCCAAGTCGTGGGAGGTTTCACAGATACGCAGTATTTT
cdr3_aa: CASSQVVGGFTDTQYF

d_call: .
v_call: TRBV4-1
clone_size: .
j_call: TRBJ2-1
cdr3_nt: TGCGCCAGCAGCCGGAGAGATGAGCAGTTCTTC
cdr3_aa: CASSRRDEQFF

d_call: .
v_call: TRBV4-1
clone_size: .
j_call: TRBJ1-1
cdr3_nt: TGCGCCAGCAGCCCCCTCAACCTCAACACTGAAGCTTTCTTT
cdr3_aa: CASSPLNLNTEAFF

d_call: .
v_call: TRBV4-1
clone_size: .
j_call: TRBJ1-5
cdr3_nt: TGCGCCAGCAGCCAAGAAAGCACCCAAATTAGCAATCAGCCCCAGCATTTT
cdr3_aa: CASSQESTQISNQPQHF

d_call: TRBD1
v_call: TRBV5-1
clone_size: .
j_call: TRBJ1-2
cdr3_nt: TGCGCCAGCAGCTTAGGACAGGGGGGAAGCTATGGCTACACCTTC
cdr3_aa: CASSLGQGGSYGYTF

d_call: .
v_call: TRBV19
clone_size: .
j_call: TRBJ1-4
cdr3_nt: TGTGCCAGTAGTATTTTTCCCAGGGGAAAGGCTAATGAAAAACTGTTTTTT
cdr3_aa: CASSIFPRGKANEKLFF

d_call: .
v_call: TRBV30
clone_size: .
j_call: TRBJ2-7
cdr3_nt: TGTGCCTGGAGTGACCTCGGGACAACCTACGAGCAGTACTTC
cdr3_aa: CAWSDLGTTYEQYF

d_call: .
v_call: TRBV28
clone_size: .
j_call: TRBJ1-2
cdr3_nt: TGTGCCAGCAGTTTATACAGGGATGGCTACACCTTC
cdr3_aa: CASSLYRDGYTF

d_call: TRBD1
v_call: TRBV5-1
clone_size: .
j_call: TRBJ1-1
cdr3_nt: TGCGCCAGCAGCCCGCAGACAGGGGGCACTGAAGCTTTCTTT
cdr3_aa: CASSPQTGGTEAFF

d_call: .
v_call: TRBV19
clone_size: .
j_call: TRBJ2-5
cdr3_nt: TGTGCCAGTAGTCTGAATCCGACCGCGGGGCTCCAAGAGACCCAGTACTTC
cdr3_aa: CASSLNPTAGLQETQYF

d_call: .
v_call: TRBV19
clone_size: .
j_call: TRBJ1-2
cdr3_nt: TGTGCCAGCCGTCCGGGGGGCGAAGATGGCTACACCTTC
cdr3_aa: CASRPGGEDGYTF

d_call: .
v_call: TRBV3-1/TRBV3-2
clone_size: once
j_call: TRBJ2-3
cdr3_nt: TGTGCCAGCAGCCAGACCGCACCGGGTCAGCGGAGCACAGATACGCAGTATTTT
cdr3_aa: CASSQTAPGQRSTDTQYF

d_call: TRBD1
v_call: TRBV6-4
clone_size: .
j_call: TRBJ1-3
cdr3_nt: TGTGCCAGCAATAACGGGACAGTCTCTGGAAACACCATATATTTT
cdr3_aa: CASNNGTVSGNTIYF

d_call: .
v_call: TRBV3-1/TRBV3-2
clone_size: .
j_call: TRBJ1-1
cdr3_nt: TGTGCCAGCAGCCAAGAGGACCCGAACACTGAAGCTTTCTTT
cdr3_aa: CASSQEDPNTEAFF

d_call: .
v_call: TRBV5-6
clone_size: .
j_call: TRBJ1-2
cdr3_nt: TGTGCCAGCAGCTCGGACAGCGGCTACACCTTC
cdr3_aa: CASSSDSGYTF

d_call: .
v_call: TRBV19
clone_size: .
j_call: TRBJ1-2
cdr3_nt: TGTGCCAGTAGTATAGGGACCGCGATCTATGGCTACACCTTC
cdr3_aa: CASSIGTAIYGYTF

d_call: .
v_call: TRBV28
clone_size: .
j_call: TRBJ1-2
cdr3_nt: TGTGCCAGCAGTTTGGCGACCTCCTTTCGGTATGGCTACACCTTC
cdr3_aa: CASSLATSFRYGYTF

d_call: .
v_call: TRBV19
clone_size: once
j_call: TRBJ1-4
cdr3_nt: TGTGCCAGTAGTATAACCCAGGGAGAGAATGAAAAACTGTTTTTT
cdr3_aa: CASSITQGENEKLFF

d_call: .
v_call: TRBV19
clone_size: .
j_call: TRBJ1-1
cdr3_nt: TGTGCCAGTACCCTCGTCGCAGGGTCTGAAGCTTTCTTT
cdr3_aa: CASTLVAGSEAFF

d_call: .
v_call: TRBV5-6
clone_size: once
j_call: TRBJ2-3
cdr3_nt: TGTGCCAGCAGCTTGGGAGCGTGGGTCACAGATACGCAGTATTTT
cdr3_aa: CASSLGAWVTDTQYF

d_call: TRBD2
v_call: TRBV13
clone_size: .
j_call: TRBJ2-3
cdr3_nt: TGTGCCAGCAGCTTTAGAACTAGCGGGAGGACAGATACGCAGTATTTT
cdr3_aa: CASSFRTSGRTDTQYF

d_call: .
v_call: TRBV30
clone_size: .
j_call: TRBJ2-7
cdr3_nt: TGTGCCTGGAGTGTACCTACGGGACGGGACTACGAGCAGTACTTC
cdr3_aa: CAWSVPTGRDYEQYF

d_call: TRBD2
v_call: TRBV9
clone_size: .
j_call: TRBJ2-1
cdr3_nt: TGTGCCAGCAGCGTGGGACTAGCGGATTACAATGAGCAGTTCTTC
cdr3_aa: CASSVGLADYNEQFF

d_call: TRBD1
v_call: TRBV28
clone_size: .
j_call: TRBJ1-1
cdr3_nt: TGTGCCAGCAGTCACAGCCGGGACAGGGTGAACACTGAAGCTTTCTTT
cdr3_aa: CASSHSRDRVNTEAFF

d_call: .
v_call: TRBV3-1/TRBV3-2
clone_size: .
j_call: TRBJ2-2
cdr3_nt: TGTGCCAGCAAGTTCACGAACACCGGGGAGCTGTTTTTT
cdr3_aa: CASKFTNTGELFF

d_call: TRBD2
v_call: TRBV5-4
clone_size: .
j_call: TRBJ2-1
cdr3_nt: TGTGCCAGCAGCGCCCCGGGCGGGAGCTCCTACAATGAGCAGTTCTTC
cdr3_aa: CASSAPGGSSYNEQFF